This TCR beta chain was sequenced during a study of cytomegalovirus exposure and HLA in healthy donors. Among the donors, all were healthy bone marrow donors. Primers: 60 Vbeta forward and 13 Jbeta reverse. Profiled with immunoSEQ multiplex PCR; TCRdb holds only in-frame clones, not every one. The repertoire holds approximately 80,000 clones, with about 77% as singletons. In regard to this clone: Its antigen is currently unknown.

The germline CDR1 and CDR2 sequences are SGHDT and YYEEEE. CDR3 length: 14 amino acids. V dropped 4 bases and J dropped 2 bases, with 13 bases sitting between them. Study-level points and caveats: Earlier analysis found most TCR beta V segments productive about 90% or about 30% of the time. TCR beta chains associated with HLA were, in a later analysis, more clonally expanded than equally common others. Later analysis reportedly placed an Asian-associated ancestry cluster below the roughly 640-donor mean in N-insertions.

The clonotype was recovered from a man in his sixties in good health and CMV-seronegative. The chain employs TRBV5-6 and TRBJ2-7, with TRBD2 as a possible D gene (6 bases). Sequenced input: PBMCs. CDR3 sequence reads: CASSRGGSAYEQYF. The DNA for the CDR3 is TGTGCCAGCAGCCGTGGGGGGTCGGCCTACGAGCAGTACTTC.